This T cell receptor beta chain originates from a study of blood T cell repertoires in COVID-19. A single count supports this clone. This table comes from immunoSEQ multiplex PCR, and its TCRdb copy is limited to in-frame clones, with some not included. The sample yields about 320,000 clones, about 87% seen once. Germline CDR1 reads LNHNV; CDR2 reads YYDKDF (reference sequence). V lost 0 bases, J lost 2 bases, and 5 bases stayed unmatched. This CDR3 contains 17 residues. The sequencing input was PBMCs or T cells enriched from blood (not recorded which). The TCR sequence derives from a woman aged 18-29 years who had recovered from COVID-19. The chain joins TRBV15 to TRBJ2-2; TRBD2 agrees at 8 bases. CDR3: CATSRDRLATNTGELFF. The CDR3 DNA is TGTGCCACCAGCAGAGATAGACTAGCGACTAACACCGGGGAGCTGTTTTTT.